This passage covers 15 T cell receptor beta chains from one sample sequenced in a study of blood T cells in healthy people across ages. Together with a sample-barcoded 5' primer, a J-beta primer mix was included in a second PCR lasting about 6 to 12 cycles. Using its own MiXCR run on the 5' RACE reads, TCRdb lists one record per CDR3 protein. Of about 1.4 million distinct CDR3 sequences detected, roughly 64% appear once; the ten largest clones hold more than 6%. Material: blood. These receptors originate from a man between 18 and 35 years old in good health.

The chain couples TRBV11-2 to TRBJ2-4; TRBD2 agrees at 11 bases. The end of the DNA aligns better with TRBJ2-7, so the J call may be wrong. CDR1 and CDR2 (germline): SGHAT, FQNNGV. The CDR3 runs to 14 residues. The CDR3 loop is CASSKGLAESEQYF. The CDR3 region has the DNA TGTGCCAGCAGCAAGGGACTAGCGGAGAGCGAGCAGTACTTC.

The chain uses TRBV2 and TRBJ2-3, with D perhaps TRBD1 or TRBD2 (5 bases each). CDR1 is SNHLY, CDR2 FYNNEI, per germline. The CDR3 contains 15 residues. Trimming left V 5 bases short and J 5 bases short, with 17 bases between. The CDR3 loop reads CASSISGPRIDTQYF. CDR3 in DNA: TGTGCCAGCAGTATCTCGGGACCCCGGATAGATACGCAGTATTTT.

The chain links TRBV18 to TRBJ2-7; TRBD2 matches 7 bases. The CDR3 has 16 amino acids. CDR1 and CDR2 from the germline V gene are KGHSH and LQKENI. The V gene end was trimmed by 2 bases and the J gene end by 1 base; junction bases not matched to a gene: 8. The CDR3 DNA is TGTGCCAGCTCACCAAGGTTACCGGGAGGTTCCTACGAGCAGTACTTC. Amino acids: CASSPRLPGGSYEQYF.

This CDR3 reads CASGGGGLAKNIQYF. In DNA, the CDR3 is TGTGCCAGCGGGGGAGGGGGACTAGCCAAAAACATTCAGTACTTC. The rearrangement joins TRBV2 to TRBJ2-4, with a tentative D call TRBD2 (7 bases). The germline V gene encodes CDR1 SNHLY and CDR2 FYNNEI. Trimming removed 8 bases at V and 0 bases at J, with 14 bases between. The CDR3 runs to 15 residues.

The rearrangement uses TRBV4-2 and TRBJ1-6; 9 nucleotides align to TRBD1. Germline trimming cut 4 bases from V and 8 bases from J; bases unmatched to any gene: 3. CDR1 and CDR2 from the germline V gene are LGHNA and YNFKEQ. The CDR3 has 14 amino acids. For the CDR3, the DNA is TGTGCCAGCAGCCCACAGGGGGCGGATTCACCCCTCCACTTT. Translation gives CASSPQGADSPLHF.

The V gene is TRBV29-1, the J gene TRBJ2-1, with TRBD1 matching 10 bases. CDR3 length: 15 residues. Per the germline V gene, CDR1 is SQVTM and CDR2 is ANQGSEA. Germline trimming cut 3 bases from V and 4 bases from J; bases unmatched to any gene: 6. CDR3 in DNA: TGCAGCGTTGAGCCCGGGACAGGGGTATACAATGAGCAGTTCTTC. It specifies CSVEPGTGVYNEQFF.

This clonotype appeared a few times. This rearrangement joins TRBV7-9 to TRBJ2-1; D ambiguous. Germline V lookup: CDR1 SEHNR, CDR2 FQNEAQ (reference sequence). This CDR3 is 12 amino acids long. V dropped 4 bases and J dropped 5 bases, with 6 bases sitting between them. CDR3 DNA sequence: TGTGCCAGCAGCTCCCTTCACAATGAGCAGTTCTTC. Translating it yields CASSSLHNEQFF.

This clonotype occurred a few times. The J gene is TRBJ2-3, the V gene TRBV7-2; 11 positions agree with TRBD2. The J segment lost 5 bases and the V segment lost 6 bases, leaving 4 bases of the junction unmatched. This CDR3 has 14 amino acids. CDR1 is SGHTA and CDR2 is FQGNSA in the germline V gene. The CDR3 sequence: CASSKGLAVDTQYF. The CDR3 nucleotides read TGTGCCAGCAGTAAGGGACTAGCGGTAGATACGCAGTATTTT.

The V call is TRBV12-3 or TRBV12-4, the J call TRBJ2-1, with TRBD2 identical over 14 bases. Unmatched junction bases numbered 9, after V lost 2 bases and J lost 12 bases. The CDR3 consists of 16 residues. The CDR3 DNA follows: TGTGCCAGCAGTTTATCAGGGACTAGCGGGAGTTGCGGGCAGTTCTTC. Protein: CASSLSGTSGSCGQFF.

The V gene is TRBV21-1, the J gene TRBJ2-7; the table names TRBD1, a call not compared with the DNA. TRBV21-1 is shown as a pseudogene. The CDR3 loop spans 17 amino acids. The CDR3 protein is CASTQSPCPLDPYEQYF. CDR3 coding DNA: TGTGCCAGCACCCAATCACCTTGCCCCTTGGACCCCTACGAGCAGTACTTC.

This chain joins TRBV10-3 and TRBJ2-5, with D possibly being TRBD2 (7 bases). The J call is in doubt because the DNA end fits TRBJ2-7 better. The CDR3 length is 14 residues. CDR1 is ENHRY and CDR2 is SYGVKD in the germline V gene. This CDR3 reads CATQGTIPPSEQYF. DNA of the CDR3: TGTGCCACCCAGGGGACTATCCCGCCGAGCGAGCAGTACTTC.

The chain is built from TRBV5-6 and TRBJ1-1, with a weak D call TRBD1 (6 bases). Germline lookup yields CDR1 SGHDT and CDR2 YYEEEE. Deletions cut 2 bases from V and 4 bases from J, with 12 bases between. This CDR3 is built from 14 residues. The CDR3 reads CASSLPTGSTEAFF. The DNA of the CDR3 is TGTGCCAGCAGCTTACCGACAGGTAGCACTGAAGCTTTCTTT.

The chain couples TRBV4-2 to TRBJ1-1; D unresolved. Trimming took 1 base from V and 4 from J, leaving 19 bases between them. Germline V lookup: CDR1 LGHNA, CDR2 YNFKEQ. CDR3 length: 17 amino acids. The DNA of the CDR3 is TGTGCCAGCAGCCAAGGGGAAAGGGTTCTGGGGTCCACTGAAGCTTTCTTT. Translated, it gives CASSQGERVLGSTEAFF.

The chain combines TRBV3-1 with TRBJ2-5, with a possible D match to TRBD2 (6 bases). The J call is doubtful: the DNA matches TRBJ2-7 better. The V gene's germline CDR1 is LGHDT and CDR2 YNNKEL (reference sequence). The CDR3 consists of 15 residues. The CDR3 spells CASSQVGLATYEQYF. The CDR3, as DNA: TGTGCCAGCAGCCAAGTGGGACTGGCAACCTACGAGCAGTACTTC.

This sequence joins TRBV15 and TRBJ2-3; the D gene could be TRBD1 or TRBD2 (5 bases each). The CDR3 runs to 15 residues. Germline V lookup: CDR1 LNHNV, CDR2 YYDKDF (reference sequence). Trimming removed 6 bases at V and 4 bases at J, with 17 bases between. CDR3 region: CATRDPGRGPDTQYF. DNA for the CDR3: TGTGCCACCAGAGACCCGGGACGGGGACCAGATACGCAGTATTTT.